A selection of T cell receptor beta chains follows, all from one sample in a study of radiotherapy plus CTLA-4 blockade in lung cancer. The repertoire was sequenced with immunoSEQ multiplex PCR; TCRdb's copy has only in-frame clones and lacks some. Of 80,000 to 95,000 clones listed, roughly 80% are singletons. Source: peripheral blood, taken from a patient treated with radiotherapy plus ipilimumab. The receptors stem from a human donor with non-small cell lung cancer that progressed on radiotherapy plus ipilimumab. CDR3s include the opening cysteine and the closing phenylalanine or tryptophan. A D gene is named only where the DNA matches it firmly. Not every row has a clone size; where given, it reads once, few, many or a size class.

clone_size j_call v_call d_call cdr3_nt cdr3_aa
- TRBJ2-1 TRBV27 - TGTGCCAGCAGTTTAGTCTCCTACAATGAGCAGTTCTTC CASSLVSYNEQFF
- TRBJ2-5 TRBV10-1 - TGCGCCAGCAGTGAATGTAAAGGGGGGAGGGAGACCCAGTACTTC CASSECKGGRETQYF
- TRBJ2-2 TRBV2 TRBD2 TGTGCCAGCAGTGGGGCTAGCGGGTTAACCGGGGAGCTGTTTTTT CASSGASGLTGELFF
- TRBJ1-1 TRBV2 - TGTGCCACAAATACAGGACCGAACACTGAAGCTTTCTTT CATNTGPNTEAFF
- TRBJ1-2 TRBV5-4 - TGTGCCAGCAGCTTGGGAGGGGTTGACTATGGCTACACCTTC CASSLGGVDYGYTF
- TRBJ2-1 TRBV9 - TGTGCCAGCAGCTTCGGGACTGAAACCTTGGATGAGCAGTTCTTC CASSFGTETLDEQFF
- TRBJ1-5 TRBV18 - TGTGCCAGCTCACCAGGAGGGGATAGCAATCAGCCCCAGCATTTT CASSPGGDSNQPQHF
- TRBJ2-7 TRBV15 - TGTGCCACCAGCAGAGCTACAGGGTCCTACGAGCAGTACTTC CATSRATGSYEQYF
few TRBJ2-1 TRBV27 TRBD1 TGTGCCAGCAGCTCAAGACCGGACAGGGGCGGATTCTTC CASSSRPDRGGFF
- TRBJ1-5 TRBV7-9 TRBD1 TGTGCCAGCAGCTACGGGACAGGGAGGGATCAGCCCCAGCATTTT CASSYGTGRDQPQHF